Below are 16 T cell receptor beta chains sequenced from a single sample in a study of post-analysis software for immune sequencing data. Regarding the study as a whole: TRBV segments more frequent in patients than in controls numbered about five and included TRBV5-6, TRBV5-1 and TRBV20-1.

cDNA libraries for TCR beta contained unique molecular identifiers. TCRdb fed the PCR reads into MiXCR, producing one record per CDR3 protein. The data contain approximately 460,000 distinct CDR3 sequences, under 55% of them singletons. Antigens for these TCRs are unknown. Sequencing was carried out using blood. The receptors shown here come from a girl between 5 and 17 years old with multiple sclerosis.

The table lists this clonotype with a few counts. This chain joins TRBV4-1 and TRBJ1-2; 12 bases are shared with TRBD1. This CDR3 spans 15 amino acids. CDR1 is MGHRA, CDR2 YSYEKL, per germline. The V gene end was trimmed by 5 bases and the J gene end by 7 bases; junction bases not matched to a gene: 8. Written as DNA, the CDR3 is TGCGCCAGCAGCGCACCGGGACAGGGGGCCTTTGGCTACACCTTC. Its protein product is CASSAPGQGAFGYTF.

The J gene is TRBJ1-6, the V gene TRBV7-2; possibly TRBD1 for D (6 bases). V was pared by 2 bases and J by 8 bases, with 7 bases between. Germline V gives CDR1 SGHTA, CDR2 FQGNSA. The CDR3 is 13 amino acids. This CDR3 is CASSLRQDSPLHF. DNA for the CDR3: TGTGCCAGCAGCTTACGACAGGATTCACCCCTCCACTTT.

This chain connects TRBV15 to TRBJ2-5; TRBD1 is a possible D gene (5 bases). This CDR3 has 15 residues. Germline-derived CDR1 and CDR2 are LNHNV and YYDKDF (reference sequence). V was trimmed by 0 bases and J by 5 bases, leaving 13 bases between them. As DNA, the CDR3 is TGTGCCACCAGCAGAGATGATAGCAGGGCCGAGACCCAGTACTTC. Its protein product is CATSRDDSRAETQYF.

This clonotype was detected only a few times. The V gene is TRBV7-9, the J gene TRBJ2-7; maybe TRBD2 (6 bases). The CDR3 is 15 residues long. Germline V gives CDR1 SEHNR, CDR2 FQNEAQ (reference sequence). The V gene lost 5 bases and the J gene lost 6 bases, with 20 bases spanning the gap. CDR3 DNA sequence: TGTGCCAGCAGCCCCAAGGGCCAGGGAGGTTCCGAGCAGTACTTC. Amino acid sequence: CASSPKGQGGSEQYF.

This clonotype showed up just a few times. The V call is TRBV7-3, the J call TRBJ2-3; 11 bases align to TRBD2. Germline-derived CDR1 and CDR2 are SGHTA and FQGTGA. The CDR3 totals 17 residues. V gave up 0 bases and J gave up 0 bases; unmatched junction bases: 2. CDR3 sequence reads: CASSLTRTSGSTDTQYF. DNA of the CDR3: TGTGCCAGCAGCTTAACCAGGACTAGCGGGAGCACAGATACGCAGTATTTT.

The chain has TRBV4-3 and TRBJ2-7; D gene ambiguous. Per the germline V gene, CDR1 is LGHNA and CDR2 is YSLEER. V was pared by 0 bases and J by 6 bases, with 9 bases between. The CDR3 loop spans 13 amino acids. The CDR3 region is CASSQDVRSEQYF. CDR3 sequence (DNA): TGCGCCAGCAGCCAAGATGTGAGGAGCGAGCAGTACTTC.

The chain joins TRBV12-3 or TRBV12-4 to TRBJ2-5; tentative D call: TRBD2 (5 bases). The DNA end lines up better with TRBJ2-7; the J call may be wrong. CDR3 length: 13 amino acids. The CDR3 sequence is CASSLAQRGEQYF. For the CDR3, the DNA is TGTGCCAGCAGTTTAGCGCAACGGGGCGAGCAGTACTTC.

The CDR3 here is CASSSEGGVWAFTDTQYF. The CDR3 bases are TGTGCCAGCAGCTCAGAGGGTGGGGTTTGGGCGTTTACAGATACGCAGTATTTT. The chain carries TRBV11-2 and TRBJ2-3, with D tentatively TRBD2 (5 bases). The CDR3 is 18 amino acids. The germline V and J ends were trimmed by 4 bases and 3 bases, with 23 bases remaining between them. Germline-derived CDR1 and CDR2 are SGHAT and FQNNGV.

The chain joins TRBV6-5 to TRBJ2-7, with 11 bases lining up with TRBD2. The CDR3 consists of 16 residues. With 10 bases clipped from V and 1 base from J, the junction kept 12 bases outside the gene matches. Germline assignment: CDR1 MNHEY and CDR2 SVGAGI. Here the CDR3 reads CANRTGTSGPSYEQYF. DNA for the CDR3: TGTGCCAACAGGACCGGGACTAGCGGTCCTTCCTACGAGCAGTACTTC.

This clonotype was seen a few times. The chain carries TRBV10-3 and TRBJ1-2, with D unresolved. Germline CDR1 is ENHRY and CDR2 is SYGVKD. The CDR3 extends over 14 amino acids. The V gene lost 2 bases and the J gene lost 5 bases, with 12 bases spanning the gap. This CDR3 reads CAISEPMEGYGYTF. The DNA of the CDR3 is TGTGCCATCAGTGAGCCCATGGAAGGGTATGGCTACACCTTC.

This clonotype occurred once. The rearrangement uses TRBV5-4 and TRBJ2-4, with 12 bases aligning to TRBD1. V lost 4 bases and J lost 5; bases outside the gene matches: 4. This CDR3 has 15 residues. Germline values: CDR1 SGHNT, CDR2 YYREEE (reference sequence). CDR3 region: CASSGTGGPQNIQYF. DNA for the CDR3: TGTGCCAGCAGCGGGACAGGGGGCCCGCAAAACATTCAGTACTTC.

V usage is TRBV24-1 and J usage is TRBJ2-4; 8 bases line up with TRBD1. The germline V gene encodes CDR1 KGHDR and CDR2 SFDVKD. This CDR3 is 15 amino acids long. J was trimmed by 4 bases and V by 1 base; bases with no gene match: 2. Here the CDR3 reads CATSDFGTGKNIQYF. CDR3 sequence (DNA): TGTGCCACCAGTGATTTCGGGACAGGTAAAAACATTCAGTACTTC.

This clonotype has only a few counts. This chain joins TRBV5-1 and TRBJ2-1; no reliable D call. The V gene lost 0 bases and the J gene lost 2 bases, with 12 bases spanning the gap. Germline loops: CDR1 SGHRS, CDR2 YFSETQ. The CDR3 covers 16 residues. The CDR3 region is CASSLAENGPYNEQFF. CDR3 DNA: TGCGCCAGCAGCTTGGCCGAAAACGGCCCCTACAATGAGCAGTTCTTC.

V is TRBV11-2 and J is TRBJ2-1; 8 positions agree with TRBD2. V shed 5 bases, J shed 9 bases, and the junction held 6 bases outside the gene matches. The CDR3 extends over 13 amino acids. Germline CDR1 is SGHAT and CDR2 is FQNNGV. The DNA of the CDR3 is TGTGCCAGCAGCCCGGGAGGGCCGGGTGAGCAGTTCTTC. Its translation: CASSPGGPGEQFF.

This clonotype was seen more than once but under ten times. V is TRBV6-5 and J is TRBJ2-2; D gene uncertain. The CDR3 contains 13 residues. V dropped 6 bases and J dropped 2 bases, with 7 bases sitting between them. Germline V gene data show CDR1 as MNHEY and CDR2 as SVGAGI. This chain's CDR3 is CASSHSNTGELFF. CDR3 in DNA: TGTGCCAGCAGCCATTCTAACACCGGGGAGCTGTTTTTT.

The table lists this clonotype with a few counts. The chain joins TRBV25-1 to TRBJ2-7; 7 bases are shared with TRBD2. The CDR3 consists of 14 residues. V lost 6 bases, J lost 2 bases, and 7 bases stayed unmatched. The germline V gene has CDR1 MGHDK and CDR2 SYGVNS. The CDR3 DNA is TGTGCCAGCAGCCCAGGGAGGGGAACCTACGAGCAGTACTTC. It yields the protein CASSPGRGTYEQYF.